The 31 T cell receptor beta chains reported below all come from one sample, sequenced in a study of CD8 T cells in Susac syndrome. A quantity of about 0.5 to 1 ug RNA underwent reverse transcription using random hexamers. TCRdb processed the immunoSEQ multiplex PCR reads anew with MiXCR; each CDR3 protein has one entry. The sample holds about 400,000 distinct CDR3 sequences, 75% to 90% seen once. Sequencing was performed on CD8+ T cells from PBMCs. These receptors were taken from a human donor with multiple sclerosis.

The chain is built from TRBV4-1 and TRBJ1-1, with a possible D match to TRBD1 (5 bases). V was pared by 4 bases and J by 7 bases, with 16 bases between. From germline, CDR1 is MGHRA and CDR2 YSYEKL. This CDR3 comprises 14 residues. This CDR3 reads CASSPPEGTHEAFF. In DNA form, the CDR3 reads TGCGCCAGCAGCCCCCCGGAAGGGACCCATGAAGCTTTCTTT.

The rearrangement links TRBV19 to TRBJ2-1, with 8 bases lining up with TRBD2. The germline V gene encodes CDR1 LNHDA and CDR2 SQIVND (reference sequence). Trimming took 3 bases from V and 4 from J; bases not matched to a gene: 5. The CDR3 totals 15 residues. The CDR3 DNA follows: TGTGCCAGTAGTATCCCAGCGGGAGATTACAATGAGCAGTTCTTC. This sequence encodes CASSIPAGDYNEQFF.

The chain recombines TRBV6-5 with TRBJ1-1, with no clear D. The CDR3 has 14 amino acids. Germline V gives CDR1 MNHEY, CDR2 SVGAGI. V shed 6 bases and J shed 0 bases, with 11 bases lying between them. The CDR3, as DNA: TGTGCCAGCAGCTTACAGCCAGTGAACACTGAAGCTTTCTTT. It is translated as CASSLQPVNTEAFF.

The rearrangement joins TRBV2 to TRBJ2-1; 9 bases agree with TRBD2. Germline CDR1 is SNHLY and CDR2 is FYNNEI. J was trimmed by 8 bases and V by 2 bases; bases with no gene match: 13. This CDR3 has 17 amino acids. CDR3 sequence: CASSESGLQREVDEQFF. CDR3 coding DNA: TGTGCCAGCAGTGAATCCGGACTCCAGCGGGAGGTCGATGAGCAGTTCTTC.

In this sample, this clonotype turned up a few times. The V gene is TRBV12-3 or TRBV12-4, the J gene TRBJ2-7; D might be TRBD1 or TRBD2, each matching 5 bases. CDR3 size: 12 residues. Trimming removed 7 bases from V and 7 bases from J, with 14 bases in between. CDR3 region: CASMPGTGEQYF. The CDR3 DNA is TGTGCCAGCATGCCGGGGACGGGGGAGCAGTACTTC.

The J gene is TRBJ2-1, the V gene TRBV29-1; TRBD2 agrees at 11 bases. The germline gives CDR1 SQVTM, CDR2 ANQGSEA. The CDR3 is 14 residues long. The J segment lost 8 bases and the V segment lost 4 bases, leaving 7 bases of the junction unmatched. DNA of the CDR3: TGCAGCGTTGCTCGACTAGCGGGAAGCGATGAGCAGTTCTTC. It yields the protein CSVARLAGSDEQFF.

J is TRBJ2-7 and V is TRBV7-6, with 8 bases identical to TRBD1. CDR1 and CDR2 from the germline V gene are SGHVS and FNYEAQ. The V segment lost 5 bases and the J segment 3 bases; nucleotides outside the gene matches: 6. The CDR3 spans 14 residues. CDR3 amino acids: CASSPAGGGYEQYF. The CDR3 DNA reads TGTGCCAGCAGCCCTGCAGGGGGCGGCTACGAGCAGTACTTC.

The chain is built from TRBV6-2 or TRBV6-3 and TRBJ1-1; D remains unclear. The germline V and J ends were trimmed by 5 bases and 3 bases, with 13 bases remaining between them. This CDR3 contains 14 residues. Looked up from germline, CDR1 is MNHEY and CDR2 is SVGEGT. The CDR3 spells CASSTRPLDTEAFF. The CDR3 DNA sequence: TGTGCCAGCAGTACCCGACCCCTAGACACTGAAGCTTTCTTT.

This rearrangement joins TRBV5-4 to TRBJ1-2; D perhaps matches TRBD1 (5 bases). The CDR3 runs to 15 residues. The V and J ends lost 1 base and 0 bases respectively, with 10 bases between them. Germline assignment: CDR1 SGHNT and CDR2 YYREEE (reference sequence). The CDR3 loop reads CASSLWDEANYGYTF. CDR3 nucleotides: TGTGCCAGCAGCTTGTGGGACGAAGCTAACTATGGCTACACCTTC. Using reference TRBV5-4 and TRBJ1-2 for the parts outside the CDR3, the full variable domain is ETGVTQSPTHLIKTRGQQVTLRCSSQSGHNTVSWYQQALGQGPQFIFQYYREEENGRGNFPPRFSGLQFPNYSSELNVNALELDDSALYLCASSLWDEANYGYTFGSGTRLTVV.

This sequence joins TRBV2 and TRBJ2-4; D ambiguous. The V and J ends lost 3 bases and 1 base respectively, with 10 bases between them. Looked up from germline, CDR1 is SNHLY and CDR2 is FYNNEI. The CDR3 sequence is 15 residues long. CDR3 sequence: CASSDHDVAKNIQYF. The DNA of the CDR3 is TGTGCCAGCAGTGACCACGACGTGGCCAAAAACATTCAGTACTTC.

The chain has TRBV10-2 and TRBJ1-1; no clear D. Germline V CDR1 and CDR2: WSHSY, SAAADI. Trimming removed 0 bases from V and 1 base from J, with 9 bases in between. This CDR3 is 15 amino acids long. DNA for the CDR3: TGCGCCAGCAGTGAGTCAGGGCACGAGAACACTGAAGCTTTCTTT. Its translation is CASSESGHENTEAFF.

This chain links TRBV12-3 or TRBV12-4 with TRBJ2-7, with TRBD1 matching 8 bases. V shed 6 bases, J shed 2 bases, and the junction held 6 bases outside the gene matches. The CDR3 consists of 14 residues. The CDR3 bases are TGTGCCAGCAGGACGACAGGGGCTCCCTACGAGCAGTACTTC. This translates into CASRTTGAPYEQYF.

V usage is TRBV4-1 and J usage is TRBJ2-7; D ambiguous. The V and J ends lost 0 bases and 4 bases respectively, with 7 bases between them. This CDR3 contains 13 residues. The V gene's germline CDR1 is MGHRA and CDR2 YSYEKL. CDR3 sequence (DNA): TGCGCCAGCAGCCAAGAACGGGCATACGAGCAGTACTTC. Translated, it gives CASSQERAYEQYF.

V gene TRBV20-1 combines with J gene TRBJ2-5; 11 bases align to TRBD2. This CDR3 has 14 amino acids. The junction had 7 bases not matched to a gene; V was cut back by 5 bases and J by 5 bases. CDR1 is DFQATT, CDR2 SNEGSKA, per germline (reference sequence). The CDR3 protein is CSAGIAGGGETQYF. In nucleotides, the CDR3 is TGCAGTGCTGGGATAGCGGGAGGGGGGGAGACCCAGTACTTC.

This clonotype showed up just a few times. J is TRBJ1-1 and V is TRBV2, with D possibly TRBD1 on 5 matching bases. V was clipped by 6 bases and J by 7 bases, with 12 bases between them. The CDR3 is made up of 12 amino acids. The germline CDR1 and CDR2 sequences are SNHLY and FYNNEI. This chain's CDR3 is CASRPGTLEAFF. The CDR3, as DNA: TGTGCCAGCAGGCCCGGGACTCTTGAAGCTTTCTTT.

CDR3 in DNA: TGTGCCAGCAGCTTAGTATGGAACACTGAAGCTTTCTTT. It yields the protein CASSLVWNTEAFF. The chain couples TRBV13 to TRBJ1-1; unclear D gene. Deletions cut 1 base from V and 1 base from J, with 4 bases between. The CDR3 totals 13 residues. Germline lookup yields CDR1 PRHDT and CDR2 FYEKMQ (reference sequence). The full variable domain, rest sourced from reference TRBV13 and TRBJ1-1, is AAGVIQSPRHLIKEKRETATLKCYPIPRHDTVYWYQQGPGQDPQFLISFYEKMQSDKGSIPDRFSAQQFSDYHSELNMSSLELGDSALYFCASSLVWNTEAFFGQGTRLTVV.

The chain carries TRBV19 and TRBJ2-7, with no clear D. The CDR3 is 13 residues long. Trimming shortened V by 3 bases and J by 4 bases, and 10 bases separated the two germline ends. Looked up from germline, CDR1 is LNHDA and CDR2 is SQIVND (reference sequence). The CDR3 sequence: CASSMEPLYEQYF. The CDR3 region has the DNA TGTGCCAGTAGTATGGAGCCCCTGTACGAGCAGTACTTC. Variable domain in full (rest from reference TRBV19 and TRBJ2-7): DGGITQSPKYLFRKEGQNVTLSCEQNLNHDAMYWYRQDPGQGLRLIYYSQIVNDFQKGDIAEGYSVSREKKESFPLTVTSAQKNPTAFYLCASSMEPLYEQYFGPGTRLTVT.

The V gene is TRBV3-1, the J gene TRBJ1-4; D ambiguous. The CDR3 loop spans 16 amino acids. V was trimmed by 3 bases and J by 4 bases, leaving 15 bases between them. Germline CDR1 reads LGHDT; CDR2 reads YNNKEL (reference sequence). The CDR3 nucleotides read TGTGCCAGCAGCCACCAGGTCCGGGAGCTTAATGAAAAACTGTTTTTT. This encodes CASSHQVRELNEKLFF. The full variable domain, completed using reference TRBV3-1 and TRBJ1-4, is DTAVSQTPKYLVTQMGNDKSIKCEQNLGHDTMYWYKQDSKKFLKIMFSYNNKELIINETVPNRFSPKSPDKAHLNLHINSLELGDSAVYFCASSHQVRELNEKLFFGSGTQLSVL.

The chain recombines TRBV21-1 with TRBJ2-1; TRBD1 is taken as the D call from the table, unchecked against the DNA. TRBV21-1 is recorded as a pseudogene. The CDR3 covers 14 residues. The CDR3 DNA follows: TGTGCCAGCAGCAGTGGACAGGTCTACAATGAGCAGTTCTTC. Translating it yields CASSSGQVYNEQFF.

This chain joins TRBV20-1 and TRBJ2-3; D is perhaps TRBD2 (7 bases). This CDR3 contains 14 residues. With 3 bases removed from V and 3 bases from J, the gap between germline ends came to 13 bases. Per germline, CDR1 DFQATT and CDR2 SNEGSKA (reference sequence). The CDR3 DNA reads as TGCAGTGCTAGCGGGGGGCTTATTACAGATACGCAGTATTTT. It codes for CSASGGLITDTQYF.

The rearrangement uses TRBV28 and TRBJ2-3, with a possible D match to TRBD2 (6 bases). The CDR3 is 14 residues long. V lost 5 bases and J lost 0, with 9 bases in between. Germline V gene lookup returns CDR1 MDHEN and CDR2 SYDVKM. CDR3 in amino acids: CASSPEGSTDTQYF. The CDR3 DNA follows: TGTGCCAGCAGTCCGGAGGGTAGCACAGATACGCAGTATTTT.

This clonotype was counted a single time. V and J are TRBV9 and TRBJ1-1; no reliable D call. Germline CDR1 SGDLS, CDR2 YYNGEE. The CDR3 has 16 amino acids. V lost 3 bases and J 2 bases, leaving 17 bases between the germline ends. Written as DNA, the CDR3 is TGTGCCAGCAGCGATAATAAAAACAGAGGCAACACTGAAGCTTTCTTT. Residues: CASSDNKNRGNTEAFF. Based on the CDR3 plus reference TRBV9 and TRBJ1-1, the full variable domain is DSGVTQTPKHLITATGQRVTLRCSPRSGDLSVYWYQQSLDQGLQFLIQYYNGEERAKGNILERFSAQQFPDLHSELNLSSLELGDSALYFCASSDNKNRGNTEAFFGQGTRLTVV.

V usage is TRBV19 and J usage is TRBJ2-4, with 15 bases fitting TRBD2. J was trimmed by 0 bases and V by 3 bases; bases with no gene match: 15. Per the germline V gene, CDR1 is LNHDA and CDR2 is SQIVND (reference sequence). This CDR3 is built from 22 residues. CDR3 in amino acids: CASSMAGLAGGSTRAAKNIQYF. The CDR3 nucleotides read TGTGCCAGTAGTATGGCGGGACTAGCGGGAGGCTCGACGAGGGCAGCCAAAAACATTCAGTACTTC.

This chain links TRBV6-1 with TRBJ1-2; tentative D call: TRBD1 (6 bases). Germline V gene lookup returns CDR1 MNHNS and CDR2 SASEGT. The CDR3 extends over 12 amino acids. The V and J ends lost 6 bases and 4 bases respectively, with 9 bases between them. The CDR3: CASSRQVYGYTF. For the CDR3, the DNA is TGTGCCAGCAGCCGACAGGTCTATGGCTACACCTTC.

The chain has TRBV5-4 and TRBJ2-7; D may be TRBD2 (5 bases). CDR1 SGHNT and CDR2 YYREEE come from the germline V gene (reference sequence). The V end lost 3 bases, the J end lost 2 bases, and 12 bases lay between the germline ends. The CDR3 extends over 14 amino acids. Written as DNA, the CDR3 is TGTGCCAGCAGCTCCCGTAGCGCGACCTACGAGCAGTACTTC. It specifies CASSSRSATYEQYF.

In this sample, this clonotype turned up once. J is TRBJ1-1 and V is TRBV29-1; 7 positions agree with TRBD1. This CDR3 has 12 amino acids. Per germline, CDR1 SQVTM and CDR2 ANQGSEA. The V and J ends lost 5 bases and 4 bases, in that order; junction bases with no gene match: 4. CDR3 coding DNA: TGCAGCGTTCAAGGGGACAGCACTGAAGCTTTCTTT. It specifies CSVQGDSTEAFF.

The J gene is TRBJ1-1, the V gene TRBV6-5; D not resolved. V was cut by 6 bases and J by 0 bases, with 14 bases left in between. Germline loops: CDR1 MNHEY, CDR2 SVGAGI. The CDR3 contains 15 residues. CDR3 sequence reads: CASSWFGVLNTEAFF. DNA for the CDR3: TGTGCCAGCAGCTGGTTCGGGGTTTTGAACACTGAAGCTTTCTTT.

The genes are TRBV5-1 and TRBJ1-2; the match to TRBD1 covers 9 bases. Trimming cost V 0 bases and J 3 bases; bases outside gene matches: 6. Germline V lookup: CDR1 SGHRS, CDR2 YFSETQ. This CDR3 contains 16 residues. In nucleotides, the CDR3 is TGCGCCAGCAGCTTGGGAACAGGGGGCCGGGACTATGGCTACACCTTC. Translated: CASSLGTGGRDYGYTF.

The chain's CDR3 is CASSLQRTGDTGELFF. The CDR3 coding sequence is TGTGCCAGCAGCTTACAAAGGACAGGAGACACCGGGGAGCTGTTTTTT. The rearrangement links TRBV7-9 to TRBJ2-2, with 7 bases fitting TRBD1. Germline CDR1 and CDR2: SEHNR and FQNEAQ (reference sequence). V shed 2 bases and J 3 bases; nucleotides not matched to a gene: 6. The CDR3 loop spans 16 amino acids.

J is TRBJ2-5 and V is TRBV27, with D possibly TRBD2 on 6 matching bases. The V end was cut by 2 bases, the J end by 0 bases, with 13 bases between. CDR3 length equals 16 residues. From germline, CDR1 is MNHEY and CDR2 SMNVEV (reference sequence). The CDR3 loop is CASSLIGGNYQETQYF. In DNA form, the CDR3 reads TGTGCCAGCAGTTTAATCGGCGGGAACTACCAAGAGACCCAGTACTTC.

The chain employs TRBV30 and TRBJ2-1; D possibly corresponds to TRBD1 (7 bases). The CDR3 consists of 13 residues. The germline V gene has CDR1 GTSNPN and CDR2 SVGIG (reference sequence). CDR3 nucleotides: TGTGGAACCGCCAGGGGGGTGCTCAATGAGCAGTTCTTC. Its protein is CGTARGVLNEQFF.